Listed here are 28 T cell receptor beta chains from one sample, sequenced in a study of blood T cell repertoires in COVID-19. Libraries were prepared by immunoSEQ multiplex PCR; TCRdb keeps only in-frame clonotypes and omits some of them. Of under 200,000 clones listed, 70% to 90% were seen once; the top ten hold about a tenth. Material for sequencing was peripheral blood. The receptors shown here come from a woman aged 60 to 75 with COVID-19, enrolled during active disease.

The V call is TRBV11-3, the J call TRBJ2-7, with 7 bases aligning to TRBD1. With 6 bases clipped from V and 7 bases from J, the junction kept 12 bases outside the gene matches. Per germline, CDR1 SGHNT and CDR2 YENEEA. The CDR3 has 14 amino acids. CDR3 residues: CASSRRQGPREQYF. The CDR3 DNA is TGTGCCAGCAGTCGGCGACAGGGTCCGAGGGAGCAGTACTTC.

The CDR3 nucleotides read TGTGCCAGCAGTTTAAACGCGGGATCGACCCAGTACTTC. This codes for CASSLNAGSTQYF. This sequence joins TRBV12-3 or TRBV12-4 and TRBJ2-5; the D gene is possibly TRBD2 (6 bases). V dropped 2 bases and J dropped 7 bases, with 11 bases sitting between them. CDR3 length equals 13 residues.

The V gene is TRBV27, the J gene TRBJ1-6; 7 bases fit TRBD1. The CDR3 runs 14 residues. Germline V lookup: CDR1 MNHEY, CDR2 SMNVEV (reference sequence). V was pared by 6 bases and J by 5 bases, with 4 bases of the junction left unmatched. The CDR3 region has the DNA TGTGCCAGCAGGGTAGGGGGCAATAATTCACCCCTCCACTTT. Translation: CASRVGGNNSPLHF.

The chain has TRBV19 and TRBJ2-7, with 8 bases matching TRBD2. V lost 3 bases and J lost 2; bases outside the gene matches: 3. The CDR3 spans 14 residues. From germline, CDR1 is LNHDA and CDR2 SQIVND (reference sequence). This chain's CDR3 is CASSIPGGPYEQYF. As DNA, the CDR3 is TGTGCCAGTAGTATTCCGGGAGGGCCCTACGAGCAGTACTTC.

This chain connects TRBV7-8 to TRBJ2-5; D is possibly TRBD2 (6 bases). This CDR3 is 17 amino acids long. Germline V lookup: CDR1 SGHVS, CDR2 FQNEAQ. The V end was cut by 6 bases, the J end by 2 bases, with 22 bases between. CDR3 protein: CASRQLGRLVTQETQYF. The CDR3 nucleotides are TGTGCCAGCAGACAGCTGGGCCGACTAGTGACTCAAGAGACCCAGTACTTC.

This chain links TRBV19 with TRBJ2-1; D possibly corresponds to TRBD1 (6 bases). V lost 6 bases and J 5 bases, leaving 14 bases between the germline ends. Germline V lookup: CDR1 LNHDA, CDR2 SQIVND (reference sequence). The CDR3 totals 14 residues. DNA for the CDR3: TGTGCCAGTAGCCTAAGACAGGCGCACAATGAGCAGTTCTTC. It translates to CASSLRQAHNEQFF.

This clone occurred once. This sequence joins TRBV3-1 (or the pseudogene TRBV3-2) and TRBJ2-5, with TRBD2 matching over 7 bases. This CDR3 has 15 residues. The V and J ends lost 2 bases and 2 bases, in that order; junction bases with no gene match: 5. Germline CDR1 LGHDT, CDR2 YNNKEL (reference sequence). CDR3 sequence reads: CASSQSGGLQETQYF. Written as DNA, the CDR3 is TGTGCCAGCAGCCAATCCGGGGGACTACAAGAGACCCAGTACTTC.

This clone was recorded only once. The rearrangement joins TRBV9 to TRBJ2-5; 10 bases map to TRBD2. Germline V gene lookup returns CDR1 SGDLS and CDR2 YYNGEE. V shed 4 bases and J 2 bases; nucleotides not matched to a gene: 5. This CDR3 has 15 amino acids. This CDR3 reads CASSTGLAHQETQYF. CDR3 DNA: TGTGCCAGCAGCACGGGACTAGCGCATCAAGAGACCCAGTACTTC.

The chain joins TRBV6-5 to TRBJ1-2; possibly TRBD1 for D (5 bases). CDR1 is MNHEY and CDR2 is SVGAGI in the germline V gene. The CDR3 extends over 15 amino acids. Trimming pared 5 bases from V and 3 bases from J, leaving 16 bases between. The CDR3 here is CASSPSPGVHYGYTF. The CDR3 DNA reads TGTGCCAGCAGTCCCAGCCCGGGGGTTCACTATGGCTACACCTTC.

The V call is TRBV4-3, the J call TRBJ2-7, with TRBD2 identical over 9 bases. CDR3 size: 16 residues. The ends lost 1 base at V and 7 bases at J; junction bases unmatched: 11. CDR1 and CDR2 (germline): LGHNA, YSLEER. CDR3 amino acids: CASSQGHSGRSVEQYF. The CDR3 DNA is TGCGCCAGCAGCCAAGGCCATAGCGGGAGATCGGTTGAGCAGTACTTC.

CDR3 in amino acids: CASSQQEQPQHF. The DNA of the CDR3 is TGTGCCAGCAGCCAACAGGAGCAGCCCCAGCATTTT. V gene TRBV6-6 combines with J gene TRBJ1-5; tentatively, D is TRBD1 (5 bases). The CDR3 extends over 12 amino acids. The ends were cut back, 6 bases at V and 7 bases at J, with 10 bases in the middle. CDR1 MNHNY and CDR2 SVGAGI come from the germline V gene (reference sequence).

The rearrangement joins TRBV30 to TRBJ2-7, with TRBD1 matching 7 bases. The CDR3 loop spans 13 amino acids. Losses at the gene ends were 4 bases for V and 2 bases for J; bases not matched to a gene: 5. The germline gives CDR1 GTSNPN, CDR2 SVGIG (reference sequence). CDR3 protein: CAWTQDRTYEQYF. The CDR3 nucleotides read TGTGCCTGGACACAGGACAGGACCTACGAGCAGTACTTC.

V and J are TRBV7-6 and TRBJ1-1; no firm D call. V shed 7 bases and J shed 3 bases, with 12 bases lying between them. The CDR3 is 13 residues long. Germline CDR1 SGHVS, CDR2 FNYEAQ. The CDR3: CASTAEGDTEAFF. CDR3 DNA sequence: TGTGCCAGCACCGCGGAGGGAGACACTGAAGCTTTCTTT.

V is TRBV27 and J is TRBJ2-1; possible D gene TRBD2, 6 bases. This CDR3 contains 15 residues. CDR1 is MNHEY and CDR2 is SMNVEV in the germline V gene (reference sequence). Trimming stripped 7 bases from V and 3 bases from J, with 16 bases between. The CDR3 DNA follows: TGTGCCAGCAATTATCTAGCGTCAGTCTACAATGAGCAGTTCTTC. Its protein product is CASNYLASVYNEQFF.

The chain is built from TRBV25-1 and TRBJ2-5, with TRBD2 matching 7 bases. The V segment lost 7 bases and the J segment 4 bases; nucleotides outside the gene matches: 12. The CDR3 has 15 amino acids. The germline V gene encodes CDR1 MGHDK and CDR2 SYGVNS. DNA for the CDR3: TGTGCCAGCACTAGGACTAGTCGTGGTGTAGAGACCCAGTACTTC. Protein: CASTRTSRGVETQYF.

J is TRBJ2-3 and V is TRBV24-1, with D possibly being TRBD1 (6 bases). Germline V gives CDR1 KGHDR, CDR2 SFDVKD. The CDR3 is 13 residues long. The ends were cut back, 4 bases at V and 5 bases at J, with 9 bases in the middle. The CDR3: CATSEGAKDTQYF. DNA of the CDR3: TGTGCCACCAGTGAGGGGGCGAAAGATACGCAGTATTTT.

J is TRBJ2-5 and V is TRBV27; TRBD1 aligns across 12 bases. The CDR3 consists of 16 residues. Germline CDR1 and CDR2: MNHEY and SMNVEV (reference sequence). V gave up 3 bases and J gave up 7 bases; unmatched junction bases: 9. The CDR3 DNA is TGTGCCAGCAGTTTTTCCGGGACAGGGGGCTTGTGGACCCAGTACTTC. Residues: CASSFSGTGGLWTQYF.

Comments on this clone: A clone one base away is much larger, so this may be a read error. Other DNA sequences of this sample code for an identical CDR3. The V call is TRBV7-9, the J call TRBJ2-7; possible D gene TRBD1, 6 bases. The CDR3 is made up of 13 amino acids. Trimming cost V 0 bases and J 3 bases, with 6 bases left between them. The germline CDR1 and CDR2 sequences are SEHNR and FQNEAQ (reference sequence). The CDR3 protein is CASSLAGGYEQYF. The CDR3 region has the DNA TGTGCCAGCAGCTTAGCAGGGGGCTACGAGCAGTACTTC.

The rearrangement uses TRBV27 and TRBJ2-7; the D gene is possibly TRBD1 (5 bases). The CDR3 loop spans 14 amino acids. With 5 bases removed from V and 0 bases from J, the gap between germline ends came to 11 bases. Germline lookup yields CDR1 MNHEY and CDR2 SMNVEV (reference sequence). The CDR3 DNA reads TGTGCCAGCAGTAAGAAAGACAGCTCCTACGAGCAGTACTTC. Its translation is CASSKKDSSYEQYF.

Here the CDR3 DNA reads TGTGCCAGCAGTTATGGGGACAGGGGGCGCGGCACTGAAGCTTTCTTT. This sequence encodes CASSYGDRGRGTEAFF. The chain is built from TRBV6-2 or TRBV6-3 and TRBJ1-1; TRBD1 aligns across 12 bases. The CDR3 is 16 residues long. Germline V gene data show CDR1 as MNHEY and CDR2 as SVGEGT. J was trimmed by 4 bases and V by 3 bases; bases with no gene match: 6.

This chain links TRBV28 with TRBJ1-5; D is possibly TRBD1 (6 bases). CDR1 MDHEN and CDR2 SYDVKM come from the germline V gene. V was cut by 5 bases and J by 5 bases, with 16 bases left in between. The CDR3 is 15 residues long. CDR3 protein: CASSRSGHLYQPQHF. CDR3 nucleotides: TGTGCCAGCAGTCGGTCGGGACACCTTTATCAGCCCCAGCATTTT.

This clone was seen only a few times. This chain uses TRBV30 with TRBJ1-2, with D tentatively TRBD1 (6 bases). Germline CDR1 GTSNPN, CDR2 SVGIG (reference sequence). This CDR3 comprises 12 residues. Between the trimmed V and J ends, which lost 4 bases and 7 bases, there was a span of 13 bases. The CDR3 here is CAWNRDPGGYTF. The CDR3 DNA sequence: TGTGCCTGGAACAGGGATCCGGGTGGCTACACCTTC. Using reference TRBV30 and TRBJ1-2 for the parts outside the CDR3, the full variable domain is SQTIHQWPATLVQPVGSPLSLECTVEGTSNPNLYWYRQAAGRGLQLLFYSVGIGQISSEVPQNLSASRPQDRQFILSSKKLLLSDSGFYLCAWNRDPGGYTFGSGTRLTVV.

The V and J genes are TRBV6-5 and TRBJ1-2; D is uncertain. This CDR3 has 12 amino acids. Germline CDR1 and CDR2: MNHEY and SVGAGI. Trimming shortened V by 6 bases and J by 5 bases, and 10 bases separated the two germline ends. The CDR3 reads CASSQTQYGYTF. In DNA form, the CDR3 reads TGTGCCAGCAGCCAAACACAGTATGGCTACACCTTC.

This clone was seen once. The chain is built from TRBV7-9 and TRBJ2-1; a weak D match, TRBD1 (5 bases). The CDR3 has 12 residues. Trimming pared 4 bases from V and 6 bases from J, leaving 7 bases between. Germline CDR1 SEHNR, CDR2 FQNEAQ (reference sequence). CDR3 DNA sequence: TGTGCCAGCAGCTCCAGGGTCAATGAGCAGTTCTTC. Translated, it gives CASSSRVNEQFF.

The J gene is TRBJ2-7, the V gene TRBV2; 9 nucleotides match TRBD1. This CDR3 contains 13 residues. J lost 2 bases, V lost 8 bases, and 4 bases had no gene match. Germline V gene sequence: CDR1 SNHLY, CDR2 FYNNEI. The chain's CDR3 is CASGGQGPYEQYF. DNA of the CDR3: TGTGCCAGCGGGGGACAGGGTCCCTACGAGCAGTACTTC.

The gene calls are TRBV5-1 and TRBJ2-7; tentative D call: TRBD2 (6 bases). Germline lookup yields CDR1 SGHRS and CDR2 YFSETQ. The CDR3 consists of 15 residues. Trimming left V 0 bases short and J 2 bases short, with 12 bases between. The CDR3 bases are TGCGCCAGCAGCTTGGCGGCGGGACGGCCCTACGAGCAGTACTTC. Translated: CASSLAAGRPYEQYF.

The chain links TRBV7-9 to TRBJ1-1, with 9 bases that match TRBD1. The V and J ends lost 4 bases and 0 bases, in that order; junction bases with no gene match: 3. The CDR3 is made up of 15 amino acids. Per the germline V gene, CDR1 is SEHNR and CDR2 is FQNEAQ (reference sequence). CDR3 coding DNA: TGTGCCAGCAGCTCAAGACAGGGGGTGAACACTGAAGCTTTCTTT. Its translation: CASSSRQGVNTEAFF.

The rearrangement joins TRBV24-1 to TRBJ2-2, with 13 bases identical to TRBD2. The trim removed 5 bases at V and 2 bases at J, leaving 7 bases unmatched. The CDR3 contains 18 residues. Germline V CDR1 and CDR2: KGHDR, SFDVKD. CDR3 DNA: TGTGCCACCAGTGCCACGGGGACTAGCGGGATAAACACCGGGGAGCTGTTTTTT. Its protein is CATSATGTSGINTGELFF.